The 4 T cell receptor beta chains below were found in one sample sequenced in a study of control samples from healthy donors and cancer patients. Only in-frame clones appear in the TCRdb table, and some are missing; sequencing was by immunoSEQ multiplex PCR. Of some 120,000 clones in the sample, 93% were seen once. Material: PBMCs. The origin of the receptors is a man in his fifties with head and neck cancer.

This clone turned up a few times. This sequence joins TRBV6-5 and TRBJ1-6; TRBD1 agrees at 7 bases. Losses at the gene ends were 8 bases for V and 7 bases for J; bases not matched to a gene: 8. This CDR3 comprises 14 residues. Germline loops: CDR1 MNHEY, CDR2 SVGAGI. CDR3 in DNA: TGTGCCAGCCTACGCCGGGACAGAAATTCACCCCTCCACTTT. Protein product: CASLRRDRNSPLHF.

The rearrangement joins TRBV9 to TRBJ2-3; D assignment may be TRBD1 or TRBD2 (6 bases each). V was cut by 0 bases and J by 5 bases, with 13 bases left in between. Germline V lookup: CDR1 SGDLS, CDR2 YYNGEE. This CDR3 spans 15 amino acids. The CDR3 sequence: CASSVGPRGGDTQYF. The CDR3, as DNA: TGTGCCAGCAGCGTAGGTCCCAGGGGAGGAGATACGCAGTATTTT. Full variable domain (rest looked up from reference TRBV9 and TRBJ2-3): DSGVTQTPKHLITATGQRVTLRCSPRSGDLSVYWYQQSLDQGLQFLIQYYNGEERAKGNILERFSAQQFPDLHSELNLSSLELGDSALYFCASSVGPRGGDTQYFGPGTRLTVL.

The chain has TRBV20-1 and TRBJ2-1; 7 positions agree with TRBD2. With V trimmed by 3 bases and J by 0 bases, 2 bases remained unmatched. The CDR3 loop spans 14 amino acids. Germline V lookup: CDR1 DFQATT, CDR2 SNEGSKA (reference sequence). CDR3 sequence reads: CSASGGGSYNEQFF. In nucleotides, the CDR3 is TGCAGTGCTAGTGGGGGGGGCTCCTACAATGAGCAGTTCTTC.

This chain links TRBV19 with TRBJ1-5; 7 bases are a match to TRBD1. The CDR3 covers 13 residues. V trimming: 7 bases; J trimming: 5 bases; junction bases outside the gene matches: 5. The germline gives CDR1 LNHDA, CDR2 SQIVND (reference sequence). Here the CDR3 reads CASKGADYQPQHF. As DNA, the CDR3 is TGTGCCAGTAAGGGGGCAGATTATCAGCCCCAGCATTTT.